This T cell receptor (beta chain) was sequenced in a study of PD-1 blockade in classical Hodgkin lymphoma. Findings and caveats of the study: It was CD4+ TCR diversity, not CD8+, that rose significantly by C4D1. Healthy donors reportedly exceeded newly diagnosed patients in baseline TCR diversity. Why the repertoires differ is still unclear, perhaps disease activity or prior therapy.

Data came from immunoSEQ multiplex PCR; TCRdb stores just in-frame clones and leaves some out. Of 20,000 to 25,000 clones detected, approximately 80% appear once; the ten largest clones hold about 20%. For this clone: The antigen is unknown.

Each and every patient relapsed after autologous stem cell transplantation, and patients got differing brentuximab vedotin exposure. Patients showed best responses of complete response, partial response or progressive disease. The material was peripheral blood mononuclear cells (PBMCs), obtained before the second cycle of nivolumab. This receptor was obtained from a human donor with classical Hodgkin lymphoma.

The CDR3 here is CASSNTGQGGQTQYF. The CDR3 DNA sequence: TGTGCCAGCAGCAATACGGGACAGGGTGGGCAGACCCAGTACTTC. This chain uses TRBV9 with TRBJ2-5; 9 positions match TRBD1. CDR1 and CDR2 (germline): SGDLS, YYNGEE. V dropped 4 bases and J dropped 6; count of bases not matched to a gene: 10. The CDR3 covers 15 residues.